This paragraph reports one T cell receptor beta chain. Its specific antigen is unknown. There are no base qualities to consult, and no much larger clone falls within one base. The CDR3 spans 16 residues, from the cysteine through the phenylalanine. Only the CDR3 portion is preserved as DNA: 48 bases, with reading frame beginning at the first base. The germline V gene yields SQVTM for CDR1 and ANQGSEA for CDR2. Germline trimming amounts to 5 bases on V and 2 bases on J, with 10 as the count of junction bases outside the gene matches. These data belong to a study of blood T cells in healthy people across ages (dated by TCRdb to about 2015). About the study as a whole: In model experiments, template switching captured about one uniquely barcoded TCR beta cDNA molecule for every two T cells. To track age-related changes in TCR beta repertoire diversity, the study relied on deep sequencing normalized with unique cDNA molecular identifiers. Four age groups were formed from the donors: young (average approximately 15 years), middle-aged (approximately 39), aged (approximately 60) and long-lived (roughly 88). To avoid experimental bias, donors of different ages were distributed randomly across sequencing lanes. Two additional independent replicas of 1 million unique cDNA reads from the same blood draw were analyzed for two donors (one aged 18 to 29 and one aged 80 or older).

Study-wide conclusions, independent of this receptor: Estimates of total diversity from one million sequenced T cells were regarded as lower bounds and underestimates. There was a strong correlation between observed TCR beta diversity and the percentage of naive T cells measured by flow cytometry. Donor CMV infection status was unknown, potentially confounding age-related changes in expanded clonotypes. Conclusive comparison of naive and antigen-experienced compartments was prevented by the profiling of bulk unsorted PBMCs. Compared with the aged group, the long-lived group had more naive CD4+ T cells, fewer expanded clones and increased TCR diversity, suggesting age selection. Observed TCR beta diversity per million T cells fell roughly linearly with age, and a significant reduction was already apparent by age about 36.

The protocol used for the library was 5' RACE. A second PCR of roughly 7 to 11 cycles was performed with a sample-barcoded 5' primer and a J-beta primer mix. Each TCR beta cDNA molecule received a unique molecular identifier from a template-switch 5' adaptor carrying 12 random nucleotides. At least 2.5 million CDR3-containing paired-end reads were obtained from each sample. The Mint cDNA synthesis kit, primed by a TRBC-specific oligonucleotide, was used to synthesize first-strand cDNA from all RNA. Following uracil-DNA glycosylase treatment, all cDNA underwent a first 18-cycle PCR with the universal primers M1SS and BC2_uni_R. For the original study's pipeline: Each sample was normalized by randomly selecting 1 million high-quality reads, each carrying a distinct molecular identifier. Reads sharing molecular identifiers were discarded rather than binned into consensus sequences. CDR3 identification, clonotype clustering and error correction used MiTCR with a Q25 quality threshold and the strictest error-elimination algorithm. A nonparametric unseen species model with Euler transformation was used to estimate lower-bound total TCR beta diversity. The public reads were reprocessed in TCRdb via fastp at Q25 and MiXCR, keeping in-frame beta chains. Rows are unified per CDR3 protein, each entry keeping the most common DNA and genes. What appears here as the V and J calls and clone size reflects TCRdb's work, not the paper's. Within this sample are fewer than 2 million distinct CDR3 sequences, with about two fifths of them counted one time only. 23% of the sample goes to the ten largest clones.

The donors were under 40 Caucasian individuals from Russia, aged 6 to 90 years, who were systemically healthy. About 10 milliliters of peripheral blood were collected from each donor into EDTA-treated Vacutainer tubes. Ficoll-Paque density-gradient centrifugation was used to isolate PBMCs, with at least 7 million per sample. Total RNA, at least 6 micrograms per sample, was extracted from PBMCs with Trizol reagent. Naive CD45RAhigh/CD27high T cell percentages were measured by flow cytometry on a PBMC aliquot from every donor. This chain joins TRBV29-1 to TRBJ2-3; TRBD1 agrees with 10 junctional bases. The sequenced sample was blood. The clonotype was recovered from a human donor in good health. The sequence in DNA is TGCAGCGTTCACGACAGGGGGCGTTCGGTCACAGATACGCAGTATTTT. It specifies CSVHDRGRSVTDTQYF.